The T cell receptor beta chain described here comes from a study of fetal regulatory T cell absence and autoimmunity. J lost 3 bases, V lost 3 bases, and 2 bases had no gene match. The CDR3 is made up of 15 amino acids. CDR1 is SGHTS, CDR2 YDEGEE, per germline. The data were produced by immunoSEQ multiplex PCR, yet TCRdb's version contains in-frame clones alone and is incomplete. In the table there are some 87,000 clones, about three quarters of which are singletons. The clonotype originates from a male donor with IPEX syndrome. This chain links TRBV5-8 with TRBJ2-1, with 11 bases that match TRBD1. Material for sequencing was pancreas tissue. CDR3 sequence reads: CASSWGQGVYNEQFF. In DNA form, the CDR3 reads TGTGCCAGCAGCTGGGGACAGGGGGTCTACAATGAGCAGTTCTTC.